The 32 T cell receptor beta chains below were found in one sample sequenced in a study of T cells in Graves' hyperthyroidism and ophthalmopathy. Amplification of TCR beta CDR3 regions used RNA as the template. RT-PCR in the first round (using the HTBI primer set) targeted the TCR CDR3. One entry per CDR3 protein, called by TCRdb with MiXCR from the multiplex PCR reads. The sample shows hundreds of thousands of distinct CDR3 sequences, about 15% of them seen only once. The specimen sequenced was blood. These receptors all come from a young woman with Graves' hyperthyroidism.

V gene TRBV28 combines with J gene TRBJ1-1; possibly TRBD1 for D (6 bases). V lost 3 bases to trimming and J lost 4 bases, with 15 bases between them. Germline V gene data show CDR1 as MDHEN and CDR2 as SYDVKM. This CDR3 is 15 amino acids long. The CDR3 DNA reads TGTGCCAGCAGTTTGGGGGGGGGGGCTCGCACTGAAGCTTTCTTT. Translated: CASSLGGGARTEAFF.

This clonotype was found many times. The chain recombines TRBV20-1 with TRBJ2-5; D may be TRBD1 (5 bases). The V and J ends lost 5 bases and 1 base respectively, with 14 bases between them. The CDR3 is 14 amino acids. Germline V gene sequence: CDR1 DFQATT, CDR2 SNEGSKA (reference sequence). The CDR3 loop is CSADTLGVQETQYF. The CDR3 DNA is TGCAGTGCTGATACCCTAGGGGTCCAAGAGACCCAGTACTTC.

The table lists this clonotype with a few counts. As DNA, the CDR3 is TGTGCCAGTAGTATGCAGGACAATGAGCAGTTCTTC. Translation gives CASSMQDNEQFF. V gene TRBV19 combines with J gene TRBJ2-1; D is uncertain. The V end was cut by 3 bases, the J end by 5 bases, with 5 bases between. The CDR3 is 12 residues long. Germline lookup yields CDR1 LNHDA and CDR2 SQIVND (reference sequence). The full variable domain, in which reference TRBV19 and TRBJ2-1 provide the parts outside the CDR3, is DGGITQSPKYLFRKEGQNVTLSCEQNLNHDAMYWYRQDPGQGLRLIYYSQIVNDFQKGDIAEGYSVSREKKESFPLTVTSAQKNPTAFYLCASSMQDNEQFFGPGTRLTVL.

This clonotype has just a few counts. V usage is TRBV5-1 and J usage is TRBJ2-4, with 9 bases aligning to TRBD1. Trimming removed 1 base from V and 1 base from J; junction bases left unmatched: 21. The length of the CDR3 is 22 residues. CDR1 is SGHRS, CDR2 YFSETQ, per germline. The CDR3 reads CASSLLVFGQGPSGGAKNIQYF. CDR3 coding DNA: TGCGCCAGCAGCTTGTTGGTGTTTGGACAGGGGCCCTCCGGCGGGGCCAAAAACATTCAGTACTTC.

This clonotype has more than one count but fewer than ten. The chain couples TRBV3-1 to TRBJ2-5; 11 bases line up with TRBD2. Per the germline V gene, CDR1 is LGHDT and CDR2 is YNNKEL (reference sequence). J lost 1 base, V lost 2 bases, and 3 bases had no gene match. This CDR3 spans 16 amino acids. CDR3 region: CASSQPGTSGQETQYF. The CDR3, as DNA: TGTGCCAGCAGCCAACCCGGGACTAGCGGCCAAGAGACCCAGTACTTC.

This clonotype was seen repeatedly, ten times or more. V is TRBV11-2 and J is TRBJ2-6; 7 nucleotides match TRBD1. The CDR3 loop spans 15 amino acids. Trimming removed 5 bases from V and 4 bases from J; junction bases left unmatched: 5. Germline CDR1 SGHAT, CDR2 FQNNGV. CDR3 amino acids: CASSADRVGANVLTF. In DNA, the CDR3 is TGTGCCAGCAGCGCAGACAGGGTCGGGGCCAACGTCCTGACTTTC.

The chain is built from TRBV3-1 and TRBJ1-1; TRBD1 is a possible D gene (6 bases). The CDR3 length is 14 residues. Germline values: CDR1 LGHDT, CDR2 YNNKEL (reference sequence). The V and J ends lost 4 bases and 5 bases respectively, with 14 bases between them. CDR3 nucleotide sequence: TGTGCCAGCAGCCCAGATAACAGGGTGACTGAAGCTTTCTTT. Translated: CASSPDNRVTEAFF.

This clonotype was seen more than once but under ten times. The chain is built from TRBV20-1 and TRBJ2-5; 9 nucleotides match TRBD2. Trimming removed 5 bases from V and 4 bases from J; junction bases left unmatched: 11. The CDR3 sequence is 15 residues long. Germline CDR1 DFQATT, CDR2 SNEGSKA (reference sequence). CDR3 DNA sequence: TGCAGTGCTGTGGGGGTGGCGGGGGGGCGAGAGACCCAGTACTTC. Translated, it gives CSAVGVAGGRETQYF.

This clonotype was found many times. This chain links TRBV7-2 with TRBJ2-1; D unclear. Germline CDR1 reads SGHTA; CDR2 reads FQGNSA. The CDR3 contains 14 residues. Trimming removed 2 bases at V and 3 bases at J, with 8 bases between. The DNA for the CDR3 is TGTGCCAGCAGCTTAACTCGATACTACAATGAGCAGTTCTTC. Translating gives CASSLTRYYNEQFF.

This clonotype was recorded many times. J is TRBJ2-1 and V is TRBV5-1; 7 bases align to TRBD2. The CDR3 spans 13 residues. Unmatched junction bases numbered 5, after V lost 3 bases and J lost 8 bases. Germline CDR1 and CDR2: SGHRS and YFSETQ. The CDR3 here is CASSWGRGDEQFF. CDR3 nucleotides: TGCGCCAGCAGCTGGGGGAGGGGCGATGAGCAGTTCTTC.

This clonotype was found a few times. J is TRBJ1-4 and V is TRBV20-1; D is unclear. V was cut by 6 bases and J by 0 bases, with 2 bases left in between. Germline V CDR1 and CDR2: DFQATT, SNEGSKA (reference sequence). The CDR3 contains 11 residues. DNA of the CDR3: TGCAGTGCCGCAACTAATGAAAAACTGTTTTTT. Its protein is CSAATNEKLFF.

The J gene is TRBJ1-1, the V gene TRBV14, with 12 bases identical to TRBD1. This CDR3 has 14 residues. J gave up 11 bases and V 0 bases, and 4 bases lay outside the gene matches. Germline V lookup: CDR1 SGHDN, CDR2 FVKESK. In nucleotides, the CDR3 is TGTGCCAGCAGCCAAGAGGGACAGGGGGCTGTTGCTTTCTTT. Its translation: CASSQEGQGAVAFF.

In regard to this clonotype: This may come from a read error, since a much larger clone is one base off. V gene TRBV3-1 combines with J gene TRBJ1-2, with no clear D. CDR1 and CDR2 (germline): LGHDT, YNNKEL (reference sequence). This CDR3 has 13 amino acids. The CDR3 loop reads CASSLGKLYGHTF. CDR3 nucleotide sequence: TGTGCCAGCAGCCTGGGTAAGCTCTATGGCCACACCTTC.

This clonotype was detected ten times or more. The chain is built from TRBV11-2 and TRBJ2-1, with 7 nucleotides matching TRBD2. CDR3 size: 12 residues. Germline V gene sequence: CDR1 SGHAT, CDR2 FQNNGV. Trimming cost V 4 bases and J 12 bases; bases outside gene matches: 6. As DNA, the CDR3 is TGTGCCAGCAGCTCAGGGAGGGGTGGGCAGTTCTTC. Residues: CASSSGRGGQFF.

This clonotype was found many times. This rearrangement joins TRBV5-1 to TRBJ1-2; D ambiguous. V was trimmed by 1 base and J by 2 bases, leaving 9 bases between them. This CDR3 is built from 14 residues. The germline CDR1 and CDR2 sequences are SGHRS and YFSETQ. CDR3 DNA sequence: TGCGCCAGCAGCTTGTTCGCGCAAAACTATGGCTACACCTTC. Encoded protein: CASSLFAQNYGYTF.

As to this clonotype: The conserved closing phenylalanine or tryptophan is absent in this CDR3, likely reflecting a read error. The rearrangement links TRBV5-1 to TRBJ2-2, with 7 bases matching TRBD1. V gave up 4 bases and J gave up 4 bases; unmatched junction bases: 7. The CDR3 is 15 residues long. Germline V CDR1 and CDR2: SGHRS, YFSETQ. DNA of the CDR3: TGCGCCAGCAGCCCCACAGGGGTCCCCACCGGGGAGCTGTTTCTT. Protein product: CASSPTGVPTGELFL.

Many counts were recorded for this clonotype. The chain is built from TRBV20-1 and TRBJ2-3, with TRBD2 matching over 13 bases. Trimming took 4 bases from V and 8 from J; bases not matched to a gene: 6. CDR3 size: 14 residues. The V gene's germline CDR1 is DFQATT and CDR2 SNEGSKA (reference sequence). The CDR3 nucleotides are TGCAGTGCTACCGGACTAGCGGGGGTGGGTACGCAGTATTTT. The encoded protein is CSATGLAGVGTQYF.

This clonotype was detected many times. The chain joins TRBV20-1 to TRBJ1-3, with D possibly being TRBD1 (5 bases). V gave up 3 bases and J gave up 0 bases, with 12 bases separating them. The CDR3 runs to 15 residues. The germline V gene has CDR1 DFQATT and CDR2 SNEGSKA (reference sequence). This CDR3 reads CSARGTGNSGNTIYF. CDR3 DNA: TGCAGTGCTAGGGGGACGGGAAACTCTGGAAACACCATATATTTT.

The genes are TRBV6-5 and TRBJ1-4; 9 bases align to TRBD1. This CDR3 contains 14 residues. Per the germline V gene, CDR1 is MNHEY and CDR2 is SVGAGI. V lost 4 bases and J lost 8; bases outside the gene matches: 5. CDR3 DNA: TGTGCCAGCAGTTCGGACAGGGGAGGGGAAAAACTGTTTTTT. Amino acids: CASSSDRGGEKLFF.

This clonotype was seen repeatedly, ten times or more. The rearrangement links TRBV2 to TRBJ1-1; D unclear. CDR1 and CDR2 from the germline V gene are SNHLY and FYNNEI. Trimming took 6 bases from V and 7 from J, leaving 24 bases between them. The CDR3 is 16 residues long. CDR3 region: CASSGPAGREVDEAFF. The CDR3 nucleotides read TGTGCCAGCAGCGGACCCGCGGGGAGGGAAGTTGATGAAGCTTTCTTT. The variable domain in full, completed from reference TRBV2 and TRBJ1-1, reads EPEVTQTPSHQVTQMGQEVILRCVPISNHLYFYWYRQILGQKVEFLVSFYNNEISEKSEIFDDQFSVERPDGSNFTLKIRSTKLEDSAMYFCASSGPAGREVDEAFFGQGTRLTVV.

This clonotype was recorded at least ten times. The J gene is TRBJ2-4, the V gene TRBV2, with 8 bases that match TRBD1. The junction had 13 bases not matched to a gene; V was cut back by 6 bases and J by 0 bases. The germline V gene has CDR1 SNHLY and CDR2 FYNNEI. The CDR3 has 18 amino acids. The CDR3 is CASSTRGLFRIAKNIQYF. In DNA form, the CDR3 reads TGTGCCAGCAGCACCAGGGGGCTCTTTCGAATAGCCAAAAACATTCAGTACTTC.

Details on this clonotype: Germline and junction disagree at one end, which may indicate a read error. The genes are TRBV7-2 and TRBJ2-3; D gene unclear. Germline loops: CDR1 SGHTA, CDR2 FQGNSA. The CDR3 covers 14 residues. CDR3 nucleotides: TGCGCCAGCAGCAACTCCCCGGGCACAGATACGCAGTATTTT. As protein: CASSNSPGTDTQYF.

This clonotype turned up a few times. The chain combines TRBV5-1 with TRBJ1-6, with TRBD1 matching over 7 bases. Losses at the gene ends were 4 bases for V and 0 bases for J; bases not matched to a gene: 10. The germline V gene has CDR1 SGHRS and CDR2 YFSETQ. The length of the CDR3 is 18 residues. This CDR3 reads CASSPGTEVSSYNSPLHF. CDR3 nucleotides: TGCGCCAGCAGCCCCGGGACAGAGGTTTCCTCCTATAATTCACCCCTCCACTTT.

This clonotype was seen at least ten times. The chain employs TRBV3-1 and TRBJ2-1, with 10 bases matching TRBD2. Germline V gives CDR1 LGHDT, CDR2 YNNKEL (reference sequence). There are 17 residues in the CDR3. The V segment lost 2 bases and the J segment 8 bases; nucleotides outside the gene matches: 12. The CDR3 spells CASSQKPRTSGNDEQFF. CDR3 DNA sequence: TGTGCCAGCAGCCAAAAGCCCCGCACTAGCGGGAACGATGAGCAGTTCTTC.

This clonotype was detected ten times or more. The rearrangement uses TRBV15 and TRBJ2-5; 8 positions match TRBD2. Germline V lookup: CDR1 LNHNV, CDR2 YYDKDF (reference sequence). The CDR3 contains 13 residues. V was clipped by 10 bases and J by 5 bases; unmatched bases: 9. The CDR3 DNA sequence: TGTGCCAGCGCTGCGGGGGGCAGGGAGACCCAGTACTTC. Protein: CASAAGGRETQYF.

This rearrangement joins TRBV25-1 to TRBJ2-7; D gene uncertain. The ends were cut back, 4 bases at V and 3 bases at J, with 7 bases in the middle. Per germline, CDR1 MGHDK and CDR2 SYGVNS. This CDR3 has 12 amino acids. CDR3 sequence reads: CASSVGHYEQYF. Here the CDR3 DNA reads TGTGCCAGCAGTGTCGGGCACTACGAGCAGTACTTC.

The chain is built from TRBV5-5 and TRBJ1-1, with TRBD1 matching 8 bases. Per germline, CDR1 SGHKS and CDR2 YYEKEE (reference sequence). With 2 bases clipped from V and 0 bases from J, the junction kept 3 bases outside the gene matches. The CDR3 length is 15 residues. The CDR3 loop reads CASSFRTGMNTEAFF. CDR3 nucleotides: TGTGCCAGCAGCTTTAGGACAGGGATGAACACTGAAGCTTTCTTT. Full variable domain (rest looked up from reference TRBV5-5 and TRBJ1-1): DAGVTQSPTHLIKTRGQQVTLRCSPISGHKSVSWYQQVLGQGPQFIFQYYEKEERGRGNFPDRFSARQFPNYSSELNVNALLLGDSALYLCASSFRTGMNTEAFFGQGTRLTVV.

In this sample, this clonotype turned up many times. The chain uses TRBV12-3 or TRBV12-4 and TRBJ2-5, with D unresolved. The CDR3 totals 12 residues. V was cut by 5 bases and J by 5 bases, with 9 bases left in between. CDR3 region: CASSRPVETQYF. The CDR3 DNA reads TGTGCCAGCAGTCGACCTGTGGAGACCCAGTACTTC.

This clonotype was detected ten times or more. The rearrangement uses TRBV5-1 and TRBJ1-1; 9 bases are shared with TRBD1. V shed 3 bases, J shed 4 bases, and the junction held 7 bases outside the gene matches. Germline V gene data show CDR1 as SGHRS and CDR2 as YFSETQ. This CDR3 is 15 amino acids long. CDR3 nucleotides: TGCGCCAGCAGCTGGGACAGGGCGAAGGGCACTGAAGCTTTCTTT. It translates to CASSWDRAKGTEAFF.

This clonotype was counted ten times or more. The CDR3 region is CASSPGTDPYEQYF. The CDR3 coding sequence is TGTGCCAGCTCACCAGGGACAGACCCCTACGAGCAGTACTTC. V is TRBV18 and J is TRBJ2-7; 7 bases are a match to TRBD1. Germline loops: CDR1 KGHSH, CDR2 LQKENI. The CDR3 is 14 amino acids. Trimming took 2 bases from V and 2 from J; bases not matched to a gene: 3.

With respect to this clonotype: A much larger clonotype is one base distant, so this may be a read error. The chain has TRBV7-9 and TRBJ2-1; D is undetermined. Between the trimmed V and J ends, which lost 8 bases and 12 bases, there was a span of 8 bases. The CDR3 is 9 residues long. Germline values: CDR1 SEHNR, CDR2 FQNEAQ (reference sequence). The CDR3 region has the DNA TGTGCCAGCGCCACCGGGCAGTTCTTC. It encodes CASATGQFF.

There are many counts of this clonotype. This rearrangement joins TRBV3-1 to TRBJ2-7, with a possible D match to TRBD2 (5 bases). The ends were cut back, 3 bases at V and 0 bases at J, with 15 bases in the middle. This CDR3 is built from 16 residues. Germline V gene lookup returns CDR1 LGHDT and CDR2 YNNKEL (reference sequence). CDR3 DNA: TGTGCCAGCAGCCAGCGTAGACTTGAGGGCTCCTACGAGCAGTACTTC. As protein: CASSQRRLEGSYEQYF.